This T cell receptor (beta chain) comes out of a study of blood T cell repertoires in COVID-19. Study details: Spain, Italy and the United States supplied samples that represented acute and convalescent COVID-19. T cells, B-cell-depleted T cells, or PBMCs supplied cDNA or gDNA.

The germline V and J ends were trimmed by 0 bases and 5 bases, with 8 bases remaining between them. Germline CDR1 reads SGHRS; CDR2 reads YFSETQ. The CDR3 loop spans 13 amino acids. Authors' methods: Amplified reference gene primers provided the basis for estimating nucleated cell counts. Using immunoSEQ multiplex PCR, the repertoire was profiled, and TCRdb retains in-frame clones only, with some absent. From that table come the V and J calls and clone size; the DNA was used to work out D and trimming. The data hold 330,000 or so clones, with approximately 89% observed a single time. Enrollment of patients from Seattle took place during active infection, with longitudinal follow-up.

This chain links TRBV5-1 with TRBJ1-1; D is ambiguous. Sequences were obtained from peripheral blood. The TCR comes from a woman aged 55-70 years with COVID-19, enrolled during active disease. The DNA of the CDR3 is TGCGCCAGCAGCTTGGTCGCGACAACTGAAGCTTTCTTT. The encoded protein is CASSLVATTEAFF.